This passage covers 11 T cell receptor beta chains from one sample sequenced in a study of cytomegalovirus exposure and HLA in healthy donors. Amplification used 60 Vbeta primers and 13 Jbeta primers. Assay: immunoSEQ multiplex PCR; the TCRdb copy retains only in-frame clones and omits some. This table holds 100,000 or so clones, about 79% found once. Sequencing used PBMCs. These receptor sequences come from a woman between 18 and 30 years old in good health and CMV-seronegative.

The chain joins TRBV29-1 to TRBJ2-3; 14 bases match TRBD2. This CDR3 has 16 residues. Germline V CDR1 and CDR2: SQVTM, ANQGSEA. V lost 3 bases and J lost 6; bases outside the gene matches: 8. The CDR3 reads CSVERLAGGMGDTQYF. The CDR3 nucleotides read TGCAGCGTTGAGAGACTAGCGGGGGGGATGGGGGATACGCAGTATTTT.

The chain combines TRBV6-5 with TRBJ2-7; tentatively, D is TRBD2 (6 bases). Trimming stripped 0 bases from V and 2 bases from J, with 11 bases between. This CDR3 spans 15 amino acids. Germline V gene lookup returns CDR1 MNHEY and CDR2 SVGAGI. CDR3 protein: CASSYSAGGTYEQYF. As DNA, the CDR3 is TGTGCCAGCAGTTACTCGGCTGGGGGGACCTACGAGCAGTACTTC.

V gene TRBV28 combines with J gene TRBJ2-3, with 10 bases aligning to TRBD2. V shed 5 bases, J shed 4 bases, and the junction held 15 bases outside the gene matches. Per germline, CDR1 MDHEN and CDR2 SYDVKM. This CDR3 spans 18 amino acids. The CDR3: CASSPRTSGSGVADTQYF. CDR3 sequence (DNA): TGTGCCAGCAGTCCTAGGACTAGCGGCTCGGGTGTGGCAGATACGCAGTATTTT. The variable domain in full, completed from reference TRBV28 and TRBJ2-3, reads DVKVTQSSRYLVKRTGEKVFLECVQDMDHENMFWYRQDPGLGLRLIYFSYDVKMKEKGDIPEGYSVSREKKERFSLILESASTNQTSMYLCASSPRTSGSGVADTQYFGPGTRLTVL.

This sequence joins TRBV28 and TRBJ2-4, with D hard to call. V lost 4 bases and J 0 bases, leaving 13 bases between the germline ends. Germline V CDR1 and CDR2: MDHEN, SYDVKM. The CDR3 extends over 16 amino acids. CDR3 protein: CASSSRLSVAKNIQYF. As DNA, the CDR3 is TGTGCCAGCAGTTCACGACTCAGTGTAGCCAAAAACATTCAGTACTTC.

The genes are TRBV19 and TRBJ2-7, with 9 bases fitting TRBD2. Per the germline V gene, CDR1 is LNHDA and CDR2 is SQIVND (reference sequence). This CDR3 is 12 amino acids long. V shed 4 bases, J shed 9 bases, and the junction held 4 bases outside the gene matches. Written as DNA, the CDR3 is TGTGCCAGTAGTAATATAGCGGGAGTGCAGTACTTC. Translating gives CASSNIAGVQYF.

The chain uses TRBV29-1 and TRBJ2-5, with TRBD1 matching over 10 bases. TRBJ2-7 explains the end of the DNA better; the J call may be wrong. The germline gives CDR1 SQVTM, CDR2 ANQGSEA. This CDR3 has 15 amino acids. The CDR3 loop is CSVDGSGTGAYEQYF. DNA for the CDR3: TGCAGCGTCGATGGGAGCGGGACAGGGGCCTACGAGCAGTACTTC.

This chain links TRBV2 with TRBJ2-7; TRBD2 matches at 10 bases. The CDR3 has 15 residues. J gave up 1 base and V 4 bases, and 4 bases lay outside the gene matches. The germline V gene has CDR1 SNHLY and CDR2 FYNNEI. The CDR3, as DNA: TGTGCCAGCAGTGTTACTAGCGGGGCTTCCTACGAGCAGTACTTC. This codes for CASSVTSGASYEQYF.

The rearrangement uses TRBV5-4 and TRBJ2-3; 9 bases align to TRBD2. The V gene end was trimmed by 0 bases and the J gene end by 2 bases; junction bases not matched to a gene: 7. The germline V gene encodes CDR1 SGHNT and CDR2 YYREEE (reference sequence). This CDR3 has 17 residues. Written as DNA, the CDR3 is TGTGCCAGCAGCTTGGGGGGCGCGGGGGGGAACACAGATACGCAGTATTTT. This encodes CASSLGGAGGNTDTQYF.

This chain joins TRBV19 and TRBJ2-6; the D is unclear. The CDR3 consists of 16 residues. Germline V gene data show CDR1 as LNHDA and CDR2 as SQIVND (reference sequence). Trimming stripped 3 bases from V and 4 bases from J, with 13 bases between. This chain's CDR3 is CASSIPSGIGANVLTF. The CDR3 region has the DNA TGTGCCAGTAGTATCCCCTCGGGTATCGGGGCCAACGTCCTGACTTTC.

CDR3 sequence reads: CASSESAGHPTSNYGYTF. As DNA, the CDR3 is TGCGCCAGCAGTGAGTCGGCAGGGCACCCCACTTCTAACTATGGCTACACCTTC. The chain recombines TRBV10-2 with TRBJ1-2; weak D call: TRBD1 (5 bases). Germline V CDR1 and CDR2: WSHSY, SAAADI. Trimming pared 0 bases from V and 0 bases from J, leaving 17 bases between. The CDR3 is 18 amino acids.

The chain links TRBV6-5 to TRBJ1-2; TRBD1 matches at 7 bases. CDR3 length: 14 amino acids. V lost 6 bases, J lost 6 bases, and 10 bases stayed unmatched. Looked up from germline, CDR1 is MNHEY and CDR2 is SVGAGI. The CDR3 region has the DNA TGTGCCAGCAGCAGGACAGGTTCTGGGGATGGCTACACCTTC. It is translated as CASSRTGSGDGYTF.